The present T cell receptor (beta chain) was sequenced within a study of T cells in Graves' hyperthyroidism and ophthalmopathy. Study outcomes and limitations: Ophthalmopathy cases were set apart from stable hyperthyroidism by a 13 V-J model. Most clonotypes expanded in thyroid above 0.001 were likewise present in blood.

Hyperthyroidism was newly diagnosed in patients aged 18 to 65 (duration under 2 months). From RNA transcripts, TCR beta CDR3 regions were amplified. The primer set for the first-round RT-PCR of the TCR CDR3 was HTBI. TCRdb reprocessed the multiplex PCR reads with MiXCR, giving one entry per CDR3 protein. The data contain approximately 560,000 distinct CDR3 sequences, about 43% of them singletons. A word on this clonotype: Its antigen is currently unknown.

Unmatched junction bases numbered 6, after V lost 3 bases and J lost 1 base. This CDR3 region has 17 residues. CDR1 and CDR2 (germline): SGHAT, FQDESV (reference sequence). The receptor comes from a woman between 18 and 29 years old with Graves' hyperthyroidism. Source material: peripheral blood or thyroid tissue (not recorded which). The chain uses TRBV11-1 and TRBJ2-5, with TRBD2 matching 12 bases. DNA of the CDR3: TGTGCCAGCAGCTTCACGACTAGCGGGAGCACCCAAGAGACCCAGTACTTC. Translated: CASSFTTSGSTQETQYF. Together with reference TRBV11-1 and TRBJ2-5, the CDR3 gives the full variable domain: EAEVAQSPRYKITEKSQAVAFWCDPISGHATLYWYRQILGQGPELLVQFQDESVVDDSQLPKDRFSAERLKGVDSTLKIQPAELGDSAMYLCASSFTTSGSTQETQYFGPGTRLLVL.